Listed here are 19 T cell receptor beta chains from one sample, sequenced in a study of cytomegalovirus exposure and HLA in healthy donors. PCR employed 60 Vbeta and 13 Jbeta primers. Only in-frame clones appear in the TCRdb table, and some are missing; sequencing was by immunoSEQ multiplex PCR. The sample lists fewer than 200,000 clones; over 70% were seen once. Sequencing used PBMCs. The receptor set was obtained from a man in his forties or fifties in good health and CMV-seropositive.

The chain joins TRBV27 to TRBJ1-2; D perhaps matches TRBD1 (5 bases). The CDR3 is made up of 16 amino acids. V lost 6 bases to trimming and J lost 2 bases, with 19 bases between them. Germline loops: CDR1 MNHEY, CDR2 SMNVEV (reference sequence). The CDR3 is CASSLIGGVLNYGYTF. In nucleotides, the CDR3 is TGTGCCAGCAGCCTGATCGGGGGTGTCTTGAACTATGGCTACACCTTC.

The chain recombines TRBV5-1 with TRBJ2-7, with TRBD1 as a possible D gene (7 bases). Trimming took off 2 bases at V and 5 bases at J, with 17 bases between the two ends. Germline V gene data show CDR1 as SGHRS and CDR2 as YFSETQ. The CDR3 contains 15 residues. The chain's CDR3 is CASSLGRGATNEQYF. DNA of the CDR3: TGCGCCAGCAGCTTAGGCAGGGGGGCCACTAACGAGCAGTACTTC.

The chain employs TRBV5-5 and TRBJ1-3; D gene unclear. The CDR3 is 18 amino acids. V gave up 0 bases and J gave up 1 base, with 17 bases separating them. The germline V gene encodes CDR1 SGHKS and CDR2 YYEKEE (reference sequence). DNA of the CDR3: TGTGCCAGCAGCTTGGGGCTGGCGGGAGCTTTGTCTGGAAACACCATATATTTT. Its translation: CASSLGLAGALSGNTIYF.

The V call is TRBV9, the J call TRBJ1-5; D uncertain. This CDR3 comprises 12 residues. CDR1 is SGDLS and CDR2 is YYNGEE in the germline V gene. V was shortened by 4 bases and J by 4 bases, with 6 bases between the two germline ends. The CDR3 loop is CASSSGNQPQHF. For the CDR3, the DNA is TGTGCCAGCAGCAGCGGGAATCAGCCCCAGCATTTT.

The rearrangement joins TRBV18 to TRBJ2-7; unclear D gene. Trimming took off 4 bases at V and 0 bases at J, with 10 bases between the two ends. The CDR3 is 14 residues long. Per germline, CDR1 KGHSH and CDR2 LQKENI. CDR3 DNA: TGTGCCAGCTCACGTGAGGAGAGCTCCTACGAGCAGTACTTC. It is translated as CASSREESSYEQYF.

The chain recombines TRBV19 with TRBJ1-6; TRBD1 is a possible D gene (6 bases). The CDR3 has 16 amino acids. Between the trimmed V and J ends, which lost 5 bases and 5 bases, there was a span of 16 bases. Looked up from germline, CDR1 is LNHDA and CDR2 is SQIVND (reference sequence). The CDR3 loop is CASSGQSSLNNSPLHF. The CDR3 region has the DNA TGTGCCAGTAGTGGACAGTCGAGTTTAAATAATTCACCCCTCCACTTT.

The rearrangement uses TRBV5-1 and TRBJ1-1; 7 nucleotides match TRBD1. Trimming took 1 base from V and 2 from J; bases not matched to a gene: 11. This CDR3 is 17 amino acids long. Germline CDR1 reads SGHRS; CDR2 reads YFSETQ. CDR3 DNA: TGCGCCAGCAGCTTGTTGCCGCCGGGACAGTTTAACACTGAAGCTTTCTTT. It specifies CASSLLPPGQFNTEAFF.

The chain recombines TRBV4-1 with TRBJ2-7; 7 bases fit TRBD2. There are 15 residues in the CDR3. After removal of 1 base from V and 6 bases from J, the junction contained 9 bases not matched to a gene. The germline gives CDR1 MGHRA, CDR2 YSYEKL. In DNA, the CDR3 is TGCGCCAGCAGCCAAGTGCTCGCGGGAGTAATCGAGCAGTACTTC. This codes for CASSQVLAGVIEQYF.

The CDR3 bases are TGTGCCAGCAGTTATACGCAGGGTATTAAGACCCAGTACTTC. This codes for CASSYTQGIKTQYF. V usage is TRBV6-5 and J usage is TRBJ2-5, with D possibly being TRBD1 (5 bases). The length of the CDR3 is 14 residues. The ends were cut back, 3 bases at V and 6 bases at J, with 14 bases in the middle. Germline V gene sequence: CDR1 MNHEY, CDR2 SVGAGI.

This clone was counted between two and nine times. This chain uses TRBV12-5 with TRBJ1-2; 12 bases map to TRBD1. Germline CDR1 LGHNT, CDR2 FRNRAP. The junction had 10 bases not matched to a gene; V was cut back by 4 bases and J by 4 bases. The CDR3 is 17 residues long. Here the CDR3 reads CASGWSRDRGRGYGYTF. The CDR3 DNA sequence: TGTGCTAGTGGTTGGTCCCGGGACAGGGGGCGAGGCTATGGCTACACCTTC.

The rearrangement joins TRBV6-5 to TRBJ1-2; possible D gene TRBD1, 5 bases. Germline assignment: CDR1 MNHEY and CDR2 SVGAGI. The CDR3 has 13 residues. V lost 4 bases to trimming and J lost 3 bases, with 9 bases between them. CDR3 residues: CASSLGGDYGYTF. CDR3 DNA: TGTGCCAGCAGTTTGGGAGGGGACTATGGCTACACCTTC.

The rearrangement uses TRBV7-2 and TRBJ2-7, with D possibly TRBD1 on 6 matching bases. CDR3 length equals 14 residues. CDR1 is SGHTA, CDR2 FQGNSA, per germline. Deletions cut 3 bases from V and 3 bases from J, with 12 bases between. The CDR3 DNA follows: TGTGCCAGCAGCTTGCAGGGGTCCTTCTACGAGCAGTACTTC. The encoded protein is CASSLQGSFYEQYF.

The V gene is TRBV11-2, the J gene TRBJ1-1; D remains ambiguous. Germline V gene data show CDR1 as SGHAT and CDR2 as FQNNGV. V gave up 5 bases and J gave up 2 bases, with 15 bases separating them. The CDR3 consists of 15 residues. The CDR3 loop reads CASSRPGGSNTEAFF. DNA for the CDR3: TGTGCCAGCAGCCGCCCCGGAGGGTCCAACACTGAAGCTTTCTTT.

In its sample, this clone was seen once. This chain uses TRBV7-9 with TRBJ2-4; a possible D gene is TRBD2 (5 bases). There are 14 residues in the CDR3. Germline V gene data show CDR1 as SEHNR and CDR2 as FQNEAQ (reference sequence). Trimming took 6 bases from V and 5 from J, leaving 14 bases between them. The CDR3 protein is CASSFAGGQNIQYF. Here the CDR3 DNA reads TGTGCCAGCAGTTTCGCGGGCGGACAAAACATTCAGTACTTC.

This clone appeared a few times. The chain uses TRBV7-9 and TRBJ1-2; 8 positions agree with TRBD1. The junction had 7 bases not matched to a gene; V was cut back by 1 base and J by 6 bases. The CDR3 has 15 residues. From germline, CDR1 is SEHNR and CDR2 FQNEAQ (reference sequence). CDR3 bases: TGTGCCAGCAGCTTAGAGACAGGGGTGCATAATGGCTACACCTTC. Encoded protein: CASSLETGVHNGYTF.

The chain carries TRBV9 and TRBJ2-1; 14 nucleotides agree with TRBD2. CDR3 size: 16 residues. Losses at the gene ends were 3 bases for V and 4 bases for J; bases not matched to a gene: 3. Germline V CDR1 and CDR2: SGDLS, YYNGEE. CDR3 in DNA: TGTGCCAGCAGCGGGGGACTAGCGGGGGATTACAATGAGCAGTTCTTC. It specifies CASSGGLAGDYNEQFF.

J is TRBJ2-2 and V is TRBV6-6; 8 nucleotides agree with TRBD2. Germline V gene sequence: CDR1 MNHNY, CDR2 SVGAGI (reference sequence). V lost 6 bases, J lost 7 bases, and 4 bases stayed unmatched. The CDR3 is made up of 13 amino acids. The CDR3, as DNA: TGTGCCAGCAGCGGGGGGGGTGGCGGGGAGCTGTTTTTT. Translated, it gives CASSGGGGGELFF.

There are a few counts of this clone. This chain joins TRBV20-1 and TRBJ1-1; no clear D gene. The germline V gene has CDR1 DFQATT and CDR2 SNEGSKA (reference sequence). V lost 4 bases to trimming and J lost 1 base, with 4 bases between them. The CDR3 consists of 11 residues. CDR3 protein: CSATKNTEAFF. CDR3 coding DNA: TGCAGTGCTACCAAGAACACTGAAGCTTTCTTT.

The chain carries TRBV30 and TRBJ2-7, with 7 nucleotides matching TRBD1. CDR1 is GTSNPN and CDR2 is SVGIG in the germline V gene (reference sequence). The J segment lost 0 bases and the V segment lost 4 bases, leaving 6 bases of the junction unmatched. This CDR3 is 14 amino acids long. This CDR3 is CAWIRTGSSYEQYF. CDR3 DNA: TGTGCCTGGATCAGGACAGGTTCCTCCTACGAGCAGTACTTC.